The 32 T cell receptor beta chains reported below all come from one sample, sequenced in a study of vaccination effects on CD4 cells after COVID-19. Upon completion of more than eight days in culture, CD4+ T cells were isolated. The person acquired a PCR-confirmed SARS-CoV-2 infection between March and December 2020. Either the mRNA-1273 or the BNT162b2 vaccine was given to participants as two doses. The antigens for these receptors are not known. TCRdb's table, derived via immunoSEQ multiplex PCR, lists solely in-frame clones and lacks some. The sample holds some 40,000 clones, approximately 82% seen once. The sample was CD4+ T cells from PBMCs cultured without peptide, taken after COVID-19 vaccination. These receptors were taken from a human donor who had a prior SARS-CoV-2 infection.

The chain couples TRBV5-1 to TRBJ2-5, with D perhaps TRBD1 (5 bases). Trimming cost V 2 bases and J 5 bases, with 10 bases left between them. There are 13 residues in the CDR3. CDR1 SGHRS and CDR2 YFSETQ come from the germline V gene. CDR3 bases: TGCGCCAGCAGCTTTCAGGGATTGGAGACCCAGTACTTC. Residues: CASSFQGLETQYF.

This clone was found a few times. The gene calls are TRBV3-1 (or the pseudogene TRBV3-2) and TRBJ2-5; 12 bases are a match to TRBD2. V trimming: 4 bases; J trimming: 5 bases; junction bases outside the gene matches: 5. Germline V lookup: CDR1 LGHDT, CDR2 YNNKEL (reference sequence). The CDR3 sequence is 15 residues long. This CDR3 is CASSPSGGAWETQYF. CDR3 DNA: TGTGCCAGCAGCCCTAGCGGGGGGGCCTGGGAGACCCAGTACTTC.

The chain recombines TRBV12-5 with TRBJ2-7; D may be TRBD2 (6 bases). V was pared by 1 base and J by 4 bases, with 17 bases between. Germline values: CDR1 LGHNT, CDR2 FRNRAP. The CDR3 is 16 residues long. CDR3 sequence reads: CASGLAREDWEYEQYF. CDR3 DNA: TGTGCTAGTGGTTTGGCCAGGGAGGACTGGGAGTACGAGCAGTACTTC.

This clone is a singleton in its sample. This chain connects TRBV28 to TRBJ2-7, with D perhaps matching TRBD1 (5 bases). This CDR3 is built from 15 residues. V was clipped by 5 bases and J by 7 bases, with 21 bases between them. The germline V gene has CDR1 MDHEN and CDR2 SYDVKM. CDR3 amino acids: CASSGHTTLQGEQYF. The CDR3 DNA follows: TGTGCCAGCAGTGGACACACAACGCTGCAAGGGGAGCAGTACTTC.

This sequence joins TRBV30 and TRBJ1-4; 7 bases align to TRBD1. Trimming at V came to 1 base and at J to 7 bases, leaving 6 bases not matched to a gene. Germline-derived CDR1 and CDR2 are GTSNPN and SVGIG (reference sequence). The CDR3 totals 14 residues. As DNA, the CDR3 is TGTGCCTGGAGTGGACAGGGCGGTGGTGAAAAACTGTTTTTT. Translating it yields CAWSGQGGGEKLFF. The variable domain in full, completed from reference TRBV30 and TRBJ1-4, reads SQTIHQWPATLVQPVGSPLSLECTVEGTSNPNLYWYRQAAGRGLQLLFYSVGIGQISSEVPQNLSASRPQDRQFILSSKKLLLSDSGFYLCAWSGQGGGEKLFFGSGTQLSVL.

This chain's CDR3 is CASSKGAEPASDEQYF. In DNA form, the CDR3 reads TGTGCCAGCAGTAAAGGGGCGGAGCCCGCCTCGGACGAGCAGTACTTC. V gene TRBV4-2 combines with J gene TRBJ2-7, with a tentative D call TRBD1 (5 bases). Germline V gene data show CDR1 as LGHNA and CDR2 as YNFKEQ. Deletions cut 6 bases from V and 5 bases from J, with 23 bases between. The CDR3 sequence is 16 residues long.

This chain connects TRBV9 to TRBJ1-1; D unclear. The CDR3 loop spans 15 amino acids. Deletions cut 0 bases from V and 6 bases from J, with 15 bases between. Germline V lookup: CDR1 SGDLS, CDR2 YYNGEE. The CDR3 reads CASSVGAGGYSEAFF. The CDR3, as DNA: TGTGCCAGCAGCGTAGGTGCAGGTGGGTATTCTGAAGCTTTCTTT.

The chain employs TRBV3-1 (or the pseudogene TRBV3-2) and TRBJ2-7, with D possibly being TRBD1 or TRBD2 (6 bases each). The CDR3 totals 11 residues. Deletions cut 7 bases from V and 13 bases from J, with 17 bases between. The germline V gene encodes CDR1 LGHDT and CDR2 YNNKEL (reference sequence). CDR3: CASNSGGPLYF. For the CDR3, the DNA is TGTGCCAGCAACTCTGGGGGGCCATTATACTTC.

This rearrangement joins TRBV27 to TRBJ1-2, with 9 bases that match TRBD1. The V gene's germline CDR1 is MNHEY and CDR2 SMNVEV (reference sequence). After removal of 7 bases from V and 6 bases from J, the junction contained 6 bases not matched to a gene. The CDR3 covers 13 residues. CDR3 sequence: CASKTDRGDGYTF. The CDR3, as DNA: TGTGCCAGCAAAACGGACAGGGGCGATGGCTACACCTTC.

As DNA, the CDR3 is TGTGCCAGCACCAGAGCCCAGAACACTGAAGCTTTCTTT. Protein sequence: CASTRAQNTEAFF. The chain carries TRBV11-3 and TRBJ1-1; no definite D call. The CDR3 has 13 amino acids. Germline lookup yields CDR1 SGHNT and CDR2 YENEEA. Trimming removed 7 bases at V and 1 base at J, with 10 bases between.

This chain connects TRBV11-3 to TRBJ2-5; D perhaps matches TRBD1 (6 bases). The V and J ends lost 5 bases and 5 bases respectively, with 18 bases between them. From germline, CDR1 is SGHNT and CDR2 YENEEA. This CDR3 region has 15 residues. CDR3: CASSRGAGARETQYF. CDR3 nucleotides: TGTGCCAGCAGCCGTGGTGCAGGGGCACGGGAGACCCAGTACTTC. Together with reference TRBV11-3 and TRBJ2-5, the CDR3 gives the full variable domain: EAGVVQSPRYKIIEKKQPVAFWCNPISGHNTLYWYLQNLGQGPELLIRYENEEAVDDSQLPKDRFSAERLKGVDSTLKIQPAELGDSAVYLCASSRGAGARETQYFGPGTRLLVL.

V is TRBV6-1 and J is TRBJ1-2; D is undetermined. Trimming removed 2 bases at V and 3 bases at J, with 10 bases between. Looked up from germline, CDR1 is MNHNS and CDR2 is SASEGT. CDR3 length: 14 amino acids. The CDR3 reads CASSESGGDYGYTF. The CDR3 DNA sequence: TGTGCCAGCAGTGAATCCGGCGGAGACTATGGCTACACCTTC.

The chain recombines TRBV7-2 with TRBJ2-2; the D is unclear. V was trimmed by 5 bases and J by 8 bases, leaving 15 bases between them. Germline CDR1 and CDR2: SGHTA and FQGNSA. The CDR3 has 14 amino acids. CDR3 sequence: CASSKRSSAGELFF. The CDR3 DNA follows: TGTGCCAGCAGCAAAAGATCGAGTGCGGGGGAGCTGTTTTTT.

The genes are TRBV4-2 and TRBJ2-3; D is perhaps TRBD1 (5 bases). The CDR3 covers 16 residues. Trimming shortened V by 1 base and J by 1 base, and 12 bases separated the two germline ends. In germline, CDR1 is LGHNA, CDR2 YNFKEQ. CDR3 amino acids: CASSQVPVQGTDTQYF. CDR3 coding DNA: TGTGCCAGCAGCCAAGTACCGGTACAGGGCACAGATACGCAGTATTTT.

V usage is TRBV7-6 and J usage is TRBJ2-2; TRBD1 agrees at 7 bases. This CDR3 is built from 18 residues. The germline CDR1 and CDR2 sequences are SGHVS and FNYEAQ. The V gene end was trimmed by 1 base and the J gene end by 4 bases; junction bases not matched to a gene: 12. The CDR3 protein is CASSLVGTGTASTGELFF. The CDR3, as DNA: TGTGCCAGCAGCTTAGTCGGAACCGGGACAGCAAGCACCGGGGAGCTGTTTTTT.

The chain joins TRBV9 to TRBJ1-6; 7 bases fit TRBD1. The CDR3 runs 16 residues. V gave up 4 bases and J gave up 3 bases; unmatched junction bases: 7. Per the germline V gene, CDR1 is SGDLS and CDR2 is YYNGEE. The CDR3 DNA reads as TGTGCCAGCAGCCCGGGGACAGCCCGCTATAATTCACCCCTCCACTTT. The encoded protein is CASSPGTARYNSPLHF.

J is TRBJ1-3 and V is TRBV5-4; perhaps TRBD1 as D (6 bases). V gave up 3 bases and J gave up 0 bases, with 10 bases separating them. Germline V gene data show CDR1 as SGHNT and CDR2 as YYREEE (reference sequence). This CDR3 contains 15 residues. Here the CDR3 reads CASSSDSLSGNTIYF. The CDR3 region has the DNA TGTGCCAGCAGCTCGGACAGCCTCTCTGGAAACACCATATATTTT.

A few counts support this clone. This chain connects TRBV2 to TRBJ2-5; 9 positions match TRBD1. Germline V gene sequence: CDR1 SNHLY, CDR2 FYNNEI. Trimming cost V 10 bases and J 5 bases; bases outside gene matches: 5. This CDR3 spans 12 amino acids. The CDR3 DNA reads as TGTGCCACCACCGGGACAGGGGAGACCCAGTACTTC. Translating it yields CATTGTGETQYF.

As DNA, the CDR3 is TGTGCCAGCACTCAGAGGACAGGCAATCAGCCCCAGCATTTT. This codes for CASTQRTGNQPQHF. The genes are TRBV6-6 and TRBJ1-5; D is possibly TRBD1 (6 bases). This CDR3 contains 14 residues. V lost 7 bases and J lost 2, with 12 bases in between. Germline CDR1 MNHNY, CDR2 SVGAGI (reference sequence).

The chain couples TRBV7-9 to TRBJ1-2; D remains ambiguous. The CDR3 totals 13 residues. V was clipped by 5 bases and J by 5 bases, with 12 bases between them. The V gene's germline CDR1 is SEHNR and CDR2 FQNEAQ (reference sequence). In nucleotides, the CDR3 is TGTGCCAGCAGCCCCAATTTAAGTTATGGCTACACCTTC. It is translated as CASSPNLSYGYTF. The whole variable domain, remainder taken from reference TRBV7-9 and TRBJ1-2, is DTGVSQNPRHKITKRGQNVTFRCDPISEHNRLYWYRQTLGQGPEFLTYFQNEAQLEKSRLLSDRFSAERPKGSFSTLEIQRTEQGDSAMYLCASSPNLSYGYTFGSGTRLTVV.

This clone turned up a few times. CDR3 residues: CASSQWSGAGGDSPLHF. The CDR3 DNA sequence: TGTGCCAGCAGCCAATGGTCAGGGGCGGGTGGGGATTCACCCCTCCACTTT. The chain couples TRBV3-1 (or the pseudogene TRBV3-2) to TRBJ1-6; D is possibly TRBD1 (6 bases). Germline V gives CDR1 LGHDT, CDR2 YNNKEL (reference sequence). The CDR3 consists of 17 residues. V lost 2 bases and J 8 bases, leaving 19 bases between the germline ends.

The chain links TRBV7-9 to TRBJ2-3, with D possibly being TRBD1 (5 bases). The CDR3 totals 18 residues. Trimming shortened V by 1 base and J by 0 bases, and 17 bases separated the two germline ends. Per germline, CDR1 SEHNR and CDR2 FQNEAQ (reference sequence). The CDR3 sequence: CASSLVPNPRDSTDTQYF. CDR3 bases: TGTGCCAGCAGCTTAGTCCCTAATCCCAGGGATAGCACAGATACGCAGTATTTT.

This clone was seen just once. The chain is built from TRBV7-3 and TRBJ2-1; tentatively, D is TRBD1 (6 bases). The CDR3 extends over 15 amino acids. The V and J ends lost 3 bases and 6 bases respectively, with 15 bases between them. CDR1 and CDR2 (germline): SGHTA, FQGTGA. The CDR3 sequence is CASSLWAGATNEQFF. Written as DNA, the CDR3 is TGTGCCAGCAGCTTGTGGGCAGGGGCCACCAATGAGCAGTTCTTC.

This sequence joins TRBV18 and TRBJ2-2; D not certain. Germline V CDR1 and CDR2: KGHSH, LQKENI. Trimming took off 4 bases at V and 1 base at J, with 7 bases between the two ends. This CDR3 is built from 14 residues. Written as DNA, the CDR3 is TGTGCCAGCTCACTCCGACGGAACACCGGGGAGCTGTTTTTT. It yields the protein CASSLRRNTGELFF.

This clone appeared a few times. The chain recombines TRBV27 with TRBJ2-5, with 14 bases fitting TRBD2. The V and J ends lost 5 bases and 9 bases, in that order; junction bases with no gene match: 8. Germline loops: CDR1 MNHEY, CDR2 SMNVEV (reference sequence). The CDR3 contains 15 residues. The CDR3 loop reads CASSPGLAGVTAQYF. CDR3 DNA: TGTGCCAGCAGTCCGGGACTAGCGGGAGTTACGGCCCAGTACTTC.

This rearrangement joins TRBV30 to TRBJ2-7; D perhaps matches TRBD2 (6 bases). CDR1 is GTSNPN and CDR2 is SVGIG in the germline V gene (reference sequence). Trimming pared 2 bases from V and 9 bases from J, leaving 14 bases between. The CDR3 extends over 12 amino acids. CDR3: CAWSRRVGAQYF. In DNA form, the CDR3 reads TGTGCCTGGAGTAGGAGGGTGGGAGCGCAGTACTTC.

The chain is built from TRBV20-1 and TRBJ1-5, with D unresolved. The CDR3 has 13 amino acids. Germline V gene data show CDR1 as DFQATT and CDR2 as SNEGSKA (reference sequence). The CDR3 is CNASKSYDQPQHF. The CDR3 region has the DNA TGCAATGCCAGTAAGAGTTACGATCAGCCCCAGCATTTT.

The chain is built from TRBV28 and TRBJ2-7; D is undetermined. The CDR3 totals 15 residues. Deletions cut 7 bases from V and 7 bases from J, with 23 bases between. Germline CDR1 MDHEN, CDR2 SYDVKM. The CDR3 loop is CASIPSSGLASEQYF. CDR3 sequence (DNA): TGTGCCAGCATCCCCTCCTCTGGGCTCGCTTCAGAGCAGTACTTC.

The chain employs TRBV6-2 or TRBV6-3 and TRBJ2-7; 10 bases line up with TRBD2. The CDR3 length is 16 residues. Germline V lookup: CDR1 MNHEY, CDR2 SVGEGT. With V trimmed by 2 bases and J by 1 base, 5 bases remained unmatched. The chain's CDR3 is CASSYPILAGSYEQYF. CDR3 sequence (DNA): TGTGCCAGCAGTTACCCCATACTAGCGGGATCCTACGAGCAGTACTTC.

The chain uses TRBV11-3 and TRBJ1-2; the D is unclear. Trimming took off 5 bases at V and 8 bases at J, with 15 bases between the two ends. Germline loops: CDR1 SGHNT, CDR2 YENEEA. The length of the CDR3 is 13 residues. This CDR3 is CASSPANGIGYTF. The DNA for the CDR3 is TGTGCCAGCAGCCCCGCGAACGGAATCGGCTACACCTTC.

The rearrangement uses TRBV10-3 and TRBJ2-1, with 12 bases lining up with TRBD2. The CDR3 runs 14 residues. With 7 bases clipped from V and 7 bases from J, the junction kept 5 bases outside the gene matches. Germline V gene data show CDR1 as ENHRY and CDR2 as SYGVKD. The chain's CDR3 is CAINPSGGENEQFF. The CDR3 nucleotides are TGTGCCATCAACCCTAGCGGGGGGGAGAATGAGCAGTTCTTC.

The CDR3 loop reads CASSLGLAGGEQFF. The CDR3 bases are TGTGCCAGCAGCTTAGGTCTAGCGGGAGGTGAGCAGTTCTTC. The gene calls are TRBV7-2 and TRBJ2-1; 11 bases agree with TRBD2. The junction had 2 bases not matched to a gene; V was cut back by 1 base and J by 9 bases. The CDR3 loop spans 14 amino acids. Germline V gene data show CDR1 as SGHTA and CDR2 as FQGNSA.